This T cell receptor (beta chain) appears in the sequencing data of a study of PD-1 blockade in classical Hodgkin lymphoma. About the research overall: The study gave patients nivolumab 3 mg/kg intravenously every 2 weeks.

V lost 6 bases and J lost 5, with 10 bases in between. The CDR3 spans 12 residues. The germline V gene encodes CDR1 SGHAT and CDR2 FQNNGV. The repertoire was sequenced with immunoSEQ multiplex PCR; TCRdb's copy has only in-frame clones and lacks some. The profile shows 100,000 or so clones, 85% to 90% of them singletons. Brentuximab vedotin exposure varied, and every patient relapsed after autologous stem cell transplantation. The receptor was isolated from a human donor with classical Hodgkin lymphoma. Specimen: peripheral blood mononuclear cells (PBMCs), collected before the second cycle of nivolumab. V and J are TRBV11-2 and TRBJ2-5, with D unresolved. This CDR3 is CASSLVEETQYF. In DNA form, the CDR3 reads TGTGCCAGCAGTCTAGTGGAGGAGACCCAGTACTTC.